A selection of T cell receptor beta chains follows, all from one sample in a study of OX40 agonist ivuxolimab in advanced cancers. Libraries were prepared by immunoSEQ multiplex PCR; TCRdb keeps only in-frame clonotypes and omits some of them. The data show 75,000 to 100,000 clones, approximately 91% seen once. The input for sequencing was CD4+ or CD8+ T cells sorted from blood, taken in a trial of the OX40 agonist ivuxolimab. The receptors derive from an adult with an advanced solid tumor such as melanoma, head and neck, liver or kidney cancer. The CDR3 runs from the conserved cysteine through the conserved F or W. A D gene is named only where the DNA matches it firmly. Expanded clones get a size class; other rows say once, few or many, or leave the size out.

size: .; V: TRBV5-4; J: TRBJ2-1; D: .; DNA: TGTGCCAGCAGCTTGGCCGGAGGGGCCTCCTACAATGAGCAGTTCTTC; CDR3: CASSLAGGASYNEQFF
size: .; V: TRBV18; J: TRBJ1-5; D: .; DNA: TGTGCCAGCTCACCACAGGGGAACAATCAGCCCCAGCATTTT; CDR3: CASSPQGNNQPQHF
size: .; V: TRBV11-3; J: TRBJ2-1; D: .; DNA: TGTGCCAGCAGCTTAGGGGGGGGCTACCCGGTGCAGTTCTTC; CDR3: CASSLGGGYPVQFF
size: .; V: TRBV19; J: TRBJ1-5; D: .; DNA: TGTGCCAGTAGTATAAAGCGGAGTTCCAATCAGCCCCAGCATTTT; CDR3: CASSIKRSSNQPQHF
size: few; V: TRBV7-2; J: TRBJ1-2; D: TRBD1; DNA: TGTGCCAGCAGCCCGGGACAGGGTGGCTACACCTTC; CDR3: CASSPGQGGYTF
size: .; V: TRBV2; J: TRBJ2-6; D: TRBD1; DNA: TGTGCCAGCAGTAGACAGGGTACCAACTCTGGGGCCAACGTCCTGACTTTC; CDR3: CASSRQGTNSGANVLTF
size: .; V: TRBV6-1; J: TRBJ1-1; D: .; DNA: TGTGCCAGCAGTGAATCGATAACTGAAGCTTTCTTT; CDR3: CASSESITEAFF
size: .; V: TRBV6-6; J: TRBJ2-2; D: .; DNA: TGTGCCAGCCGTAGTATCACCGGGGAGCTGTTTTTT; CDR3: CASRSITGELFF
size: .; V: TRBV28; J: TRBJ1-6; D: .; DNA: TGTGCCAGCAGTTTCCCAGGGACTAATTCACCCCTCCACTTT; CDR3: CASSFPGTNSPLHF
size: .; V: TRBV18; J: TRBJ2-3; D: .; DNA: TGTGCCAGCTCACCCGAACTAAGCACAGATACGCAGTATTTT; CDR3: CASSPELSTDTQYF
size: .; V: TRBV28; J: TRBJ1-2; D: .; DNA: TGTGCCAGCAGTTCTTCCGGGACAAACTATGGCTACACCTTC; CDR3: CASSSSGTNYGYTF
size: .; V: TRBV7-8; J: TRBJ1-1; D: .; DNA: TGTGCCAGCAGCGGGGTCAGGGGTCGCACTGACACTGAAGCTTTCTTT; CDR3: CASSGVRGRTDTEAFF
size: .; V: TRBV18; J: TRBJ2-2; D: .; DNA: TGTGCCAGCTCACCACTCGGGGGGCTACGATCCAGGGAGCTGTTTTTT; CDR3: CASSPLGGLRSRELFF
size: .; V: TRBV28; J: TRBJ1-1; D: .; DNA: TGTGCCAGCACCCCCGGGGGCACTGAAGCTTTCTTT; CDR3: CASTPGGTEAFF
size: .; V: TRBV6-1; J: TRBJ2-1; D: .; DNA: TGTGCCAGCAGTTCCGAGGGGGGTTTTGGGCAGTTCTTC; CDR3: CASSSEGGFGQFF
size: .; V: TRBV18; J: TRBJ2-5; D: TRBD2; DNA: TGTGCCAGCTCACCCCGTTCTAGCGGGGGAGAGACCCAGTACTTC; CDR3: CASSPRSSGGETQYF
size: once; V: TRBV7-9; J: TRBJ2-3; D: TRBD1; DNA: TGTGCCAGCAGCCGGACAGGGGAGTCGTCTGGTACGCAGTATTTT; CDR3: CASSRTGESSGTQYF
size: .; V: TRBV7-6; J: TRBJ1-5; D: TRBD1; DNA: TGTGCCAGCAGCTTTGGACAGGGGGTCAGCAATCAGCCCCAGCATTTT; CDR3: CASSFGQGVSNQPQHF
size: .; V: TRBV11-3; J: TRBJ1-1; D: .; DNA: TGTGCCAGCAGCTTCAACGGACAGATGAACACTGAAGCTTTCTTT; CDR3: CASSFNGQMNTEAFF
size: .; V: TRBV19; J: TRBJ1-3; D: .; DNA: TGTGCCAGCCGTCCGGGACCCAGCTCTGGAAACACCATATATTTT; CDR3: CASRPGPSSGNTIYF
size: .; V: TRBV2; J: TRBJ2-3; D: .; DNA: TGTGCCAGCCTGACCCAACTAGTAGCAGATACGCAGTATTTT; CDR3: CASLTQLVADTQYF
size: .; V: TRBV30; J: TRBJ1-2; D: TRBD1; DNA: TGTGCCTGGAGTTGGGACAGAAGCTATGGCTACACCTTC; CDR3: CAWSWDRSYGYTF
size: .; V: TRBV27; J: TRBJ2-2; D: TRBD1; DNA: TGTGCCAGCAGTTTCCGGGACAGGAAGGGCACCGGGGAGCTGTTTTTT; CDR3: CASSFRDRKGTGELFF
size: once; V: TRBV7-2; J: TRBJ2-3; D: .; DNA: TGTGCCAGCAGCTTAGTGGGGAACACAGATACGCAGTATTTT; CDR3: CASSLVGNTDTQYF
size: once; V: TRBV27; J: TRBJ2-1; D: TRBD2; DNA: TGTGCCAGCAGTTTCTCTAGCGGGAGGTTCTACAATGAGCAGTTCTTC; CDR3: CASSFSSGRFYNEQFF
size: once; V: TRBV28; J: TRBJ2-2; D: .; DNA: TGTGCCAATCGCCGGAGAGGTAACACCGGGGAGCTGTTTTTT; CDR3: CANRRRGNTGELFF
size: .; V: TRBV28; J: TRBJ1-2; D: .; DNA: TGTGCCAGCAGAAAGGATCGGACGGCTGGCTACACCTTC; CDR3: CASRKDRTAGYTF
size: .; V: TRBV29-1; J: TRBJ2-3; D: .; DNA: TGCAGCGTTGGCCCCCCCACAGATACGCAGTATTTT; CDR3: CSVGPPTDTQYF
size: .; V: TRBV7-9; J: TRBJ1-2; D: .; DNA: TGTGCCAGCAGCTTAAGATGGGCAGGGGAGGAGGCTAACTATGGCTACACCTTC; CDR3: CASSLRWAGEEANYGYTF
size: once; V: TRBV9; J: TRBJ1-1; D: TRBD1; DNA: TGTGCCAGCAGCGTAAGGGGGCAGACTGAAGCTTTCTTT; CDR3: CASSVRGQTEAFF
size: .; V: TRBV5-5; J: TRBJ2-7; D: .; DNA: TGTGCCAGCAGCCTTTATCTGGCGCCCGCGGCCGAGCAGTACTTC; CDR3: CASSLYLAPAAEQYF
size: .; V: TRBV25-1; J: TRBJ2-7; D: .; DNA: TGTGCCAGCGGAGGGGATGTGGGCTACGAGCAGTACTTC; CDR3: CASGGDVGYEQYF
size: once; V: TRBV10-2; J: TRBJ2-1; D: TRBD2; DNA: TGCGCCAGCAGTGTAGGGACTAGCGGTTACAATGAGCAGTTCTTC; CDR3: CASSVGTSGYNEQFF
size: .; V: TRBV29-1; J: TRBJ2-2; D: TRBD2; DNA: TGCAGCTTCCAGAGGGCGGGAGGGACCGGGGAGCTGTTTTTT; CDR3: CSFQRAGGTGELFF
size: .; V: TRBV10-1; J: TRBJ1-6; D: .; DNA: TGCGCCAGCAGTGAGGACAGAGATAATTCACCCCTCCACTTT; CDR3: CASSEDRDNSPLHF
size: .; V: TRBV18; J: TRBJ1-1; D: .; DNA: TGTGCCAGCTCACTTGGGGGGCTGAACACTGAAGCTTTCTTT; CDR3: CASSLGGLNTEAFF
size: .; V: TRBV7-2; J: TRBJ1-1; D: .; DNA: TGTGCCAGCCGCCGGGGGCCGAACACTGAAGCTTTCTTT; CDR3: CASRRGPNTEAFF
size: .; V: TRBV4-2; J: TRBJ2-2; D: TRBD2; DNA: TGTGCCAGCAGCCAAGACCCCCTACTAGCGGGAGGGTTCCCGAACACCGGGGAGCTGTTTTTT; CDR3: CASSQDPLLAGGFPNTGELFF
size: .; V: TRBV4-2; J: TRBJ1-5; D: .; DNA: TGTGCCAGCAGCCAAGACGAGGGAGAACGGGGAATCAATCAGCCCCAGCATTTT; CDR3: CASSQDEGERGINQPQHF
size: .; V: TRBV9; J: TRBJ2-5; D: TRBD2; DNA: TGTGCCAGCAGCACAACTAGCGGGAGTAGGGAGACCCAGTACTTC; CDR3: CASSTTSGSRETQYF
size: .; V: TRBV18; J: TRBJ2-2; D: TRBD2; DNA: TGTGCCAGCTCAGAACTAGCGGGAGACTTGGCCGGGGAGCTGTTTTTT; CDR3: CASSELAGDLAGELFF
size: once; V: TRBV19; J: TRBJ1-6; D: .; DNA: TGTGCCAGTAGTATTTCAGCGCAGGGGACTAATTCACCCCTCCACTTT; CDR3: CASSISAQGTNSPLHF
size: .; V: TRBV6-6; J: TRBJ1-5; D: .; DNA: TGTGCCAGCAGCACCGGGACGGTGAATCAGCCCCAGCATTTT; CDR3: CASSTGTVNQPQHF
size: .; V: TRBV4-3; J: TRBJ1-6; D: TRBD1; DNA: TGCGCCAGCAGCTACCGGGACAGAGGTTCACCCCTCCACTTT; CDR3: CASSYRDRGSPLHF
size: .; V: TRBV18; J: TRBJ1-1; D: .; DNA: TGTGCCAGCTCACCAGTAGAAGGAGGAACTGAAGCTTTCTTT; CDR3: CASSPVEGGTEAFF
size: .; V: TRBV19; J: TRBJ2-7; D: .; DNA: TGTGCCAGTAGTATCCTAGTGGGTAGCTCCTACGAGCAGTACTTC; CDR3: CASSILVGSSYEQYF
size: .; V: TRBV4-3; J: TRBJ2-1; D: .; DNA: TGCGCCAGCAGCCCCTACGGGCATAGCGTTGGGGGGTACAATGAGCAGTTCTTC; CDR3: CASSPYGHSVGGYNEQFF
size: once; V: TRBV19; J: TRBJ1-2; D: TRBD1; DNA: TGTGCCAGTAGTGAGCCCGGGACAGCTAACTATGGCTACACCTTC; CDR3: CASSEPGTANYGYTF
size: .; V: TRBV29-1; J: TRBJ2-7; D: .; DNA: TGCAGCGTTGTAAAACCAGGGAGAGGTTACGAGCAGTACTTC; CDR3: CSVVKPGRGYEQYF
size: .; V: TRBV28; J: TRBJ1-4; D: .; DNA: TGTGCCAGCAGCCCCATCCTTGGGGCTAATGAAAAACTGTTTTTT; CDR3: CASSPILGANEKLFF
size: .; V: TRBV7-9; J: TRBJ1-4; D: TRBD1; DNA: TGTGCCAGCAGCTCCGGGACAGTGAGTAATGAAAAACTGTTTTTT; CDR3: CASSSGTVSNEKLFF
size: few; V: TRBV7-9; J: TRBJ2-3; D: .; DNA: TGTGCCAGCAGCTTAGCGTTCACAGCAGATACGCAGTATTTT; CDR3: CASSLAFTADTQYF
size: .; V: TRBV6-6; J: TRBJ2-3; D: .; DNA: TGTGCCAGCAGTTACGCAGATACGCAGTATTTT; CDR3: CASSYADTQYF
size: .; V: TRBV5-1; J: TRBJ2-7; D: TRBD2; DNA: TGCGCCAGCAGCTTGGGTGCAGCGGGAGATTACGAGCAGTACTTC; CDR3: CASSLGAAGDYEQYF
size: .; V: TRBV7-6; J: TRBJ2-2; D: .; DNA: TGTGCCAGCAGCTCGCGGAGTGACACCGGGGAGCTGTTTTTT; CDR3: CASSSRSDTGELFF
size: .; V: TRBV18; J: TRBJ1-1; D: .; DNA: TGTGCCAGCTCATCCGGGACGGCGAACACTGAAGCTTTCTTT; CDR3: CASSSGTANTEAFF
size: .; V: TRBV7-8; J: TRBJ1-2; D: TRBD1; DNA: TGTGCCAGCAGCTCAGGGACAGGGGGCTATGGCTACACCTTC; CDR3: CASSSGTGGYGYTF
size: .; V: TRBV4-2; J: TRBJ2-2; D: TRBD2; DNA: TGTGCCAGCAGCTCCCCTAGCGGGATAAACACCGGGGAGCTGTTTTTT; CDR3: CASSSPSGINTGELFF
size: .; V: TRBV28; J: TRBJ2-7; D: .; DNA: TGTGCCAGCAGTTTAAGGTATTATTCCTACGAGCAGTACTTC; CDR3: CASSLRYYSYEQYF
size: .; V: TRBV2; J: TRBJ2-1; D: TRBD2; DNA: TGTGCCAGCAGTGCTTTACTAGCGGCCTACAATGAGCAGTTCTTC; CDR3: CASSALLAAYNEQFF